The T cell receptor beta chain described here comes from a study of Tregs in tolerant kidney transplant recipients. Notes on the study in general: Tolerant patients' donor-specific Tregs expanded beyond overall Tregs, suggesting antigen-driven growth.

The method was immunoSEQ multiplex PCR; TCRdb's version includes in-frame clones alone and lacks a portion of them. The sample includes approximately 60,000 clones, 95% to 98% of them seen just once. Germline values: CDR1 SNHLY, CDR2 FYNNEI. The CDR3 runs 13 residues. V was trimmed by 7 bases and J by 4 bases, leaving 13 bases between them. With respect to this clone: Its antigen is as yet unknown.

The sequence was obtained from a human donor who received a combined kidney and bone marrow transplant. Sequenced here: Tregs from blood, sampled before the transplant. This chain uses TRBV2 with TRBJ1-1; no firm D call. The CDR3 region is CASNQDHGTEAFF. In nucleotides, the CDR3 is TGTGCCAGCAATCAGGATCATGGCACTGAAGCTTTCTTT.